This T cell receptor (beta chain) is drawn from a study of T cell changes during pregnancy in multiple sclerosis. Assay: immunoSEQ multiplex PCR; the TCRdb copy retains only in-frame clones and omits some. The sample lists approximately 59,000 clones, more than 75% occurring once. Germline assignment: CDR1 SGHAT and CDR2 FQNNGV. The CDR3 loop spans 18 amino acids. Trimming at V came to 5 bases and at J to 4 bases, leaving 11 bases not matched to a gene. The material was peripheral blood, obtained in the third trimester of pregnancy. The TCR was taken from a female donor in good health, enrolled as a control in a pregnancy study. The chain carries TRBV11-2 and TRBJ2-1, with TRBD2 matching over 13 bases. For the CDR3, the DNA is TGTGCCAGCAGCCCGCGACTAGCGGGGGGCCCAGGGTACAATGAGCAGTTCTTC. Translation gives CASSPRLAGGPGYNEQFF. Full variable domain (outside the CDR3, taken from reference TRBV11-2 and TRBJ2-1): EAGVAQSPRYKIIEKRQSVAFWCNPISGHATLYWYQQILGQGPKLLIQFQNNGVVDDSQLPKDRFSAERLKGVDSTLKIQPAKLEDSAVYLCASSPRLAGGPGYNEQFFGPGTRLTVL.